One and the same sample provided the 15 T cell receptor beta chains below, sequenced in a study of blood T cell repertoires in COVID-19. Clones were sequenced by immunoSEQ multiplex PCR, and TCRdb holds only the in-frame ones, with some missing. The sample carries more than 200,000 clones, approximately 81% recorded once. The specimen sequenced was peripheral blood. The receptors come from a man aged 60 to 75 with acute or convalescent COVID-19.

The chain has TRBV6-5 and TRBJ2-5, with 12 nucleotides matching TRBD2. Trimming cost V 4 bases and J 4 bases; bases outside gene matches: 4. The CDR3 contains 15 residues. Germline V gives CDR1 MNHEY, CDR2 SVGAGI. The CDR3 spells CASSSTSGRSETQYF. The CDR3, as DNA: TGTGCCAGCAGTTCGACTAGCGGGAGATCAGAGACCCAGTACTTC.

The chain links TRBV28 to TRBJ2-1; weak D call: TRBD2 (7 bases). Trimming took off 4 bases at V and 8 bases at J, with 18 bases between the two ends. The CDR3 sequence is 15 residues long. Germline-derived CDR1 and CDR2 are MDHEN and SYDVKM. The CDR3: CASSSPSGGGYEQFF. The CDR3 DNA reads as TGTGCCAGCAGTTCCCCTAGCGGAGGGGGTTATGAGCAGTTCTTC. The variable domain in full, completed from reference TRBV28 and TRBJ2-1, reads DVKVTQSSRYLVKRTGEKVFLECVQDMDHENMFWYRQDPGLGLRLIYFSYDVKMKEKGDIPEGYSVSREKKERFSLILESASTNQTSMYLCASSSPSGGGYEQFFGPGTRLTVL.

The gene calls are TRBV20-1 and TRBJ2-2, with TRBD2 matching 7 bases. This CDR3 region has 14 residues. V gave up 3 bases and J gave up 7 bases; unmatched junction bases: 8. Germline V gene lookup returns CDR1 DFQATT and CDR2 SNEGSKA (reference sequence). DNA for the CDR3: TGCAGTGCTAGTAGGACTAGTGGTAACGGGGAGCTGTTTTTT. As protein: CSASRTSGNGELFF.

Comments on this clone: Other DNA sequences in this specimen translate into the identical CDR3. J is TRBJ2-3 and V is TRBV7-3; 8 bases line up with TRBD2. The CDR3 covers 15 residues. From germline, CDR1 is SGHTA and CDR2 FQGTGA. Losses at the gene ends were 1 base for V and 1 base for J; bases not matched to a gene: 1. The CDR3 DNA reads as TGTGCCAGCAGCTTAAGCGGGGGGCGCACAGATACGCAGTATTTT. As protein: CASSLSGGRTDTQYF.

The genes are TRBV5-1 and TRBJ2-7; 8 bases are a match to TRBD1. Germline V gene data show CDR1 as SGHRS and CDR2 as YFSETQ. After removal of 5 bases from V and 3 bases from J, the junction contained 4 bases not matched to a gene. The CDR3 spans 13 residues. CDR3 bases: TGCGCCAGCAGAGCCGGGACAGGCTACGAGCAGTACTTC. Amino acids: CASRAGTGYEQYF.

The V and J genes are TRBV7-2 and TRBJ2-3, with 8 bases lining up with TRBD2. CDR3 length: 15 residues. V was clipped by 4 bases and J by 3 bases; unmatched bases: 6. Germline CDR1 SGHTA, CDR2 FQGNSA. The CDR3 sequence is CASSYLGGGTDTQYF. CDR3 DNA: TGTGCCAGCAGCTACCTCGGGGGGGGAACAGATACGCAGTATTTT.

V is TRBV7-9 and J is TRBJ2-3, with 13 bases fitting TRBD2. V shed 5 bases, J shed 11 bases, and the junction held 10 bases outside the gene matches. The CDR3 loop spans 15 amino acids. Germline values: CDR1 SEHNR, CDR2 FQNEAQ (reference sequence). The CDR3 DNA sequence: TGTGCCAGCAGCCCCGGTGGGACTAGCGGGATTGGGCAGTATTTT. Its protein is CASSPGGTSGIGQYF.

The V gene is TRBV3-1 (or the pseudogene TRBV3-2), the J gene TRBJ2-6, with 7 bases matching TRBD1. The CDR3 totals 17 residues. Looked up from germline, CDR1 is LGHDT and CDR2 is YNNKEL (reference sequence). Trimming removed 4 bases from V and 4 bases from J; junction bases left unmatched: 10. The CDR3 DNA reads TGTGCCAGCAGCCCGCGAGGGGGCGCATCCGGGGCCAACGTCCTGACTTTC. It is translated as CASSPRGGASGANVLTF.

The chain couples TRBV7-9 to TRBJ2-2, with D perhaps TRBD2 (6 bases). This CDR3 spans 18 amino acids. The V gene lost 1 base and the J gene lost 7 bases, with 22 bases spanning the gap. The germline V gene encodes CDR1 SEHNR and CDR2 FQNEAQ (reference sequence). In DNA form, the CDR3 reads TGTGCCAGCAGCTTAGGCCATTATGGGCCTGCCGGGGGCGGGGAGCTGTTTTTT. It specifies CASSLGHYGPAGGGELFF.

The rearrangement uses TRBV5-8 and TRBJ1-3; unclear D gene. The ends were cut back, 1 base at V and 1 base at J, with 9 bases in the middle. Looked up from germline, CDR1 is SGHTS and CDR2 is YDEGEE. The CDR3 consists of 15 residues. CDR3 DNA: TGTGCCAGCAGCTTGTTGTCAGGATCTGGAAACACCATATATTTT. It yields the protein CASSLLSGSGNTIYF.

The rearrangement uses TRBV4-3 and TRBJ2-7; tentatively, D is TRBD2 (6 bases). The germline V and J ends were trimmed by 0 bases and 0 bases, with 12 bases remaining between them. Germline-derived CDR1 and CDR2 are LGHNA and YSLEER. CDR3 length equals 16 residues. Here the CDR3 DNA reads TGCGCCAGCAGCCAAGATTTAGGTAGCGGCTCCTACGAGCAGTACTTC. Protein product: CASSQDLGSGSYEQYF.

This sequence joins TRBV5-1 and TRBJ2-7, with D maybe TRBD1 (5 bases). Trimming took off 0 bases at V and 2 bases at J, with 15 bases between the two ends. The CDR3 consists of 16 residues. The germline CDR1 and CDR2 sequences are SGHRS and YFSETQ. CDR3 nucleotides: TGCGCCAGCAGCTTGGGACGACAGCTTGGGGCCTACGAGCAGTACTTC. Protein sequence: CASSLGRQLGAYEQYF.

This clone was found a few times. The rearrangement uses TRBV5-8 and TRBJ2-7, with 7 bases identical to TRBD2. The CDR3 runs 15 residues. V lost 0 bases and J lost 6; bases outside the gene matches: 9. Germline V gene sequence: CDR1 SGHTS, CDR2 YDEGEE. The CDR3 DNA sequence: TGTGCCAGCAGCTTGGCCATTGCGGGAGCCTCCGAGCAGTACTTC. Its protein is CASSLAIAGASEQYF.

This chain links TRBV5-1 with TRBJ1-6; D not certain. Germline V gene sequence: CDR1 SGHRS, CDR2 YFSETQ. The CDR3 consists of 17 residues. Trimming stripped 0 bases from V and 0 bases from J, with 10 bases between. Here the CDR3 reads CASSLEARRSYNSPLHF. DNA for the CDR3: TGCGCCAGCAGCTTGGAAGCCAGGCGCTCCTATAATTCACCCCTCCACTTT.

The sample holds one count of this clone. This chain connects TRBV5-4 to TRBJ1-2; TRBD1 might be the D (5 bases). The CDR3 is made up of 15 amino acids. Trimming shortened V by 6 bases and J by 0 bases, and 15 bases separated the two germline ends. Germline CDR1 reads SGHNT; CDR2 reads YYREEE (reference sequence). The CDR3 region has the DNA TGTGCCAGCACCTCAAAGACAGAAGCTAACTATGGCTACACCTTC. Amino acids: CASTSKTEANYGYTF.